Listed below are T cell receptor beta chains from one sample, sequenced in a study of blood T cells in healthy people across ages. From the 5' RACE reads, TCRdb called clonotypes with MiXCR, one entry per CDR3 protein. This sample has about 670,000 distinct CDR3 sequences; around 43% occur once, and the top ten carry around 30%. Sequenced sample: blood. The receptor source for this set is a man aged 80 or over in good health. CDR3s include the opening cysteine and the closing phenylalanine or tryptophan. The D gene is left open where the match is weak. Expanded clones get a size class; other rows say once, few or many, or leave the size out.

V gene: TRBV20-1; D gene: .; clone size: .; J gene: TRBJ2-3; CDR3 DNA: TGCAGTGCTAGGGGGTTCGGCACAGATACGCAGTATTTT; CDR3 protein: CSARGFGTDTQYF
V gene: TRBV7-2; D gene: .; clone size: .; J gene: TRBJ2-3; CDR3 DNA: TGTGCCAGCAGCTTAGCGCAAAGCACAGATACGCAGTATTTT; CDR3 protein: CASSLAQSTDTQYF
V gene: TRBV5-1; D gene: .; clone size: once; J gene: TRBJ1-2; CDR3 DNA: TGCGCCAGCAGCGTGGAAGGGAGGGATGGCTACACCTTC; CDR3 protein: CASSVEGRDGYTF
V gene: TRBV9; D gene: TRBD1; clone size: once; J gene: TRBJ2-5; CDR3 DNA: TGTGCCAGCAGCGCCAGGGGGACGGGGACCCAGTACTTC; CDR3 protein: CASSARGTGTQYF
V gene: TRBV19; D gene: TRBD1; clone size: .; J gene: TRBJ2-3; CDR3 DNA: TGTGCCAGTAGTCCACGCCGGGACAGGGGGCAGGATACGCAGTATTTT; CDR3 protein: CASSPRRDRGQDTQYF
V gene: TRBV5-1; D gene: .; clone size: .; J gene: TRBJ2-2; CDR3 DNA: TGCGCCAGCAGATACAACACCGGGGAGCTGTTTTTT; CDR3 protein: CASRYNTGELFF
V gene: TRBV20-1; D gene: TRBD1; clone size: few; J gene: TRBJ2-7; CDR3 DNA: TGCAGTGCTAGGGGGACAGGGAGAAGGGACGAGCAGTACTTC; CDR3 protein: CSARGTGRRDEQYF
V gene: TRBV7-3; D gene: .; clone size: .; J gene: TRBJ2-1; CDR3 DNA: TGTGCCAGCAGCTTACTCCCGGTCCTTCAGGGGACGACCTACAATGAGCAGTTCTTC; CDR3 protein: CASSLLPVLQGTTYNEQFF
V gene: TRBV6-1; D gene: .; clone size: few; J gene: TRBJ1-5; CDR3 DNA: TGTGCCAGCAGTTATAACCGACAGCGCAATCAGCCCCAGCATTTT; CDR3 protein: CASSYNRQRNQPQHF
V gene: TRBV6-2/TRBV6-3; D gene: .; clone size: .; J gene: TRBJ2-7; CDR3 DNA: TGTGCCAGCAGTGACGTGACAGCCTACGAGCAGTACTTC; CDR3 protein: CASSDVTAYEQYF
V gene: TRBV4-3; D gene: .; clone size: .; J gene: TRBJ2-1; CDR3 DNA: TGCGCCAGCAGCCAAGTATTAGGCAGCTCCTACAATGAGCAGTTCTTC; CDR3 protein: CASSQVLGSSYNEQFF
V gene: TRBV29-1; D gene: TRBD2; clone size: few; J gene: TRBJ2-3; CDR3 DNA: TGCAGCGTGGTTGGACTAGCGGTAGCCACAGATACGCAGTATTTT; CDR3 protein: CSVVGLAVATDTQYF
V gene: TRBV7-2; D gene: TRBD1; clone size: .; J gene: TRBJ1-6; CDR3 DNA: TGTGCCAGCAGCCCGAGGGGCGGACAGGGAATCTATAATTCACCCCTCCACTTT; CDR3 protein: CASSPRGGQGIYNSPLHF
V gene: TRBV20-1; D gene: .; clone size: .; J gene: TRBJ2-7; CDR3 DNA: TGCAGTGCTAGCCTTGGGGAGCAGTACTTC; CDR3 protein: CSASLGEQYF
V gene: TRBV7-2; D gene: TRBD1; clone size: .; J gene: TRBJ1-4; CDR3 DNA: TGTGCCAGCAGCCCAACAGGGGACGGAGGAAAACTGTTTTTT; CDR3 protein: CASSPTGDGGKLFF
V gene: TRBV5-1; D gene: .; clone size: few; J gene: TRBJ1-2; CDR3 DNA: TGCGCCAGCAGCTTGGAAAGGGCCTATGGCTACACCTTC; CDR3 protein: CASSLERAYGYTF
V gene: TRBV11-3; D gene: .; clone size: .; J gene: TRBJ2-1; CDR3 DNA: TGTGCCAGCAGCTTAGGTCGGACAAGCTCCTACAATGGGCAGTTCTTC; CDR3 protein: CASSLGRTSSYNGQFF
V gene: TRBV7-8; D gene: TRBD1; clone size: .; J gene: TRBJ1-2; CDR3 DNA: TGTGCCAGCAGCTTAGGGTTTCGGGGTCGGCAGGGGGCCGACGGCTACACCTTC; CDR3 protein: CASSLGFRGRQGADGYTF
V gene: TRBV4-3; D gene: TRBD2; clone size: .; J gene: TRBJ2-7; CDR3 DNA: TGCGCCAGCAGCCAAGGACTAGCGGGAGGTTCGAGATACAATGAGCAGTACTTC; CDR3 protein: CASSQGLAGGSRYNEQYF
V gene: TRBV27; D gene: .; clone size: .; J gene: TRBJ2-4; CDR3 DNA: TGTGCCACCTCGAGACAGATTCAGTACTTC; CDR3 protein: CATSRQIQYF
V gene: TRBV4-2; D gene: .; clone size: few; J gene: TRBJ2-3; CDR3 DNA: TGTGCCAGCAGCCAGTCAACAGGGCTCCTCAGCACAGATACGCAGTATTTT; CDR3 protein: CASSQSTGLLSTDTQYF
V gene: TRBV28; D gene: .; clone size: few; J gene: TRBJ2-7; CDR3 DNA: TGTGCCAGCAGTCCCCGACCGGCCTACAATGAGCAGTACTTC; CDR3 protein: CASSPRPAYNEQYF
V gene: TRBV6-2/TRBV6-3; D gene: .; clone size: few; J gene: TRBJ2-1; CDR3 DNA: TGTGCCAGCATCAAACCTGGGGGTTACTACAATGAGCAGTTCTTC; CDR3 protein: CASIKPGGYYNEQFF
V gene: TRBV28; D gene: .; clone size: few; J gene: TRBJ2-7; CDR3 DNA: TGTGCCAGCAGTCGCTCCGGGGCCTACGAGCAGTACTTC; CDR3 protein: CASSRSGAYEQYF
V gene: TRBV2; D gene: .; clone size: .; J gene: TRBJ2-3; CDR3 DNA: TGTGCCAGCAGTGACCCCACACTAGGACTCACAGATACGCAGTATTTT; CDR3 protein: CASSDPTLGLTDTQYF
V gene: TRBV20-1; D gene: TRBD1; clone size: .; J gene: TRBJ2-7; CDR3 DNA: TGCAGTGCTAGAAATCCGGGACAGGTGCCCTACGAGCAGTACTTC; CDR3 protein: CSARNPGQVPYEQYF
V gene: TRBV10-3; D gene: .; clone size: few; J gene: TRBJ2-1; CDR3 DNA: TGTGCCATCAGTGAAAATGGGTATGAGCAGTTCTTC; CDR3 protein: CAISENGYEQFF
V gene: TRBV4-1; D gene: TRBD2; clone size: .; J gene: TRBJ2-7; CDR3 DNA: TGCGCCAGCAGCGCACCTACTAGCGGGGAGTTCTACGAGCAGTACTTC; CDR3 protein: CASSAPTSGEFYEQYF